This TCR beta chain was retrieved from a study of T cells in Graves' hyperthyroidism and ophthalmopathy. This clonotype was found many times. Using RNA transcripts as the source, TCR beta CDR3 regions were amplified. An initial round of RT-PCR targeting the TCR CDR3 relied on the HTBI primer set. One entry per CDR3 protein results from TCRdb running MiXCR on the multiplex PCR reads. This table holds 480,000 or so distinct CDR3 sequences, 14% found once. Trimming stripped 1 base from V and 7 bases from J, with 10 bases between. This CDR3 spans 14 amino acids. Germline V gene lookup returns CDR1 LGHDT and CDR2 YNNKEL (reference sequence). Absence of ophthalmopathy progression within 18 months defined stable Graves' hyperthyroidism. Diagnosis of hyperthyroidism was new in patients aged 18 to 65, and its duration was under 2 months.

Sequenced sample: blood. The J gene is TRBJ1-4, the V gene TRBV3-1; D perhaps matches TRBD1 (5 bases). The origin of this receptor is a woman under 30 with Graves' hyperthyroidism. CDR3 coding DNA: TGTGCCAGCAGCCAAGGTGGGGGGTTTGAAAAACTGTTTTTT. It translates to CASSQGGGFEKLFF.